These T cell receptor beta chains were read from a single sample in a study of blood T cell repertoires in COVID-19. The data were produced by immunoSEQ multiplex PCR, yet TCRdb's version contains in-frame clones alone and is incomplete. This sample has about 220,000 clones, with 65% to 85% found just once. The sequenced sample was PBMCs or T cells enriched from blood (not recorded which). These receptors originate from a woman in her fifties or sixties who had recovered from COVID-19. Each CDR3 is given with its conserved first and last residue. A D gene is named only where the DNA matches it firmly. The listing skips clone size in some rows; elsewhere it reads once, few, many or a size class.

.	14	TRBV6-6	.	TRBJ1-2	CATLQTGGVGGYTF	TGTGCCACCTTACAGACCGGGGGGGTGGGTGGCTACACCTTC
.	14	TRBV2	.	TRBJ1-6	CASTRDNLNSPLHF	TGTGCCAGCACCCGGGACAACTTGAATTCACCCCTCCACTTT
.	11	TRBV21-1	few	TRBJ1-1	CASWTGIEAFF	TGTGCCAGCTGGACAGGGATCGAGGCTTTCTTT
.	11	TRBV6-6	.	TRBJ1-1	CASGTGTEAFF	TGTGCCAGCGGCACAGGCACTGAAGCTTTCTTT
.	14	TRBV4-3	.	TRBJ1-1	CASSQVEDVVLAFF	TGCGCCAGCAGCCAAGTGGAGGATGTTGTGTTAGCTTTCTTT
.	13	TRBV12-3/TRBV12-4	.	TRBJ1-1	CASSFSGNTEAFF	TGTGCCAGCAGTTTTTCAGGGAACACTGAAGCTTTCTTT
TRBD2	15	TRBV7-3	.	TRBJ2-3	CASSLLAGDTDTQYF	TGTGCCAGCAGCTTATTAGCGGGGGACACAGATACGCAGTATTTT
TRBD1	15	TRBV6-4	.	TRBJ2-3	CASSVGQGATDTQYF	TGTGCCAGCAGCGTCGGACAGGGGGCAACAGATACGCAGTATTTT
.	14	TRBV6-5	once	TRBJ2-7	CASSYRDKDYEQYF	TGTGCCAGCAGTTATAGGGACAAAGACTACGAGCAGTACTTC
.	13	TRBV14	.	TRBJ1-5	CASSQQRDQPQHF	TGTGCCAGCAGCCAGCAGAGGGATCAGCCCCAGCATTTT
.	13	TRBV2	many	TRBJ2-1	CASNTYSYNEQFF	TGTGCCAGCAATACCTATTCCTACAATGAGCAGTTCTTC
.	16	TRBV11-3	.	TRBJ2-7	CASSPQPPGPPYEQYF	TGTGCCAGCAGCCCCCAACCCCCAGGGCCCCCCTACGAGCAGTACTTC
.	16	TRBV2	.	TRBJ2-2	CASSDLGSTNTGELFF	TGTGCCAGCAGTGATTTGGGGAGTACGAACACCGGGGAGCTGTTTTTT
TRBD1	15	TRBV29-1	.	TRBJ1-2	CSVARDSNANYGYTF	TGCAGCGTTGCCCGGGACAGCAACGCCAACTATGGCTACACCTTC
.	13	TRBV12-5	.	TRBJ1-1	CASGSQENTEAFF	TGTGCTAGTGGGAGTCAAGAGAACACTGAAGCTTTCTTT
.	13	TRBV7-8	.	TRBJ1-1	CASSSTGNTEAFF	TGTGCCAGCAGCTCTACAGGGAACACTGAAGCTTTCTTT
TRBD2	15	TRBV3-1/TRBV3-2	.	TRBJ2-1	CASSQRLAGNNEQFF	TGTGCCAGCAGCCAACGACTAGCGGGGAACAATGAGCAGTTCTTC
TRBD1	15	TRBV5-6	.	TRBJ1-2	CASSDPGQGWVGYTF	TGTGCCAGCAGCGACCCGGGACAGGGTTGGGTTGGCTACACCTTC
TRBD1	13	TRBV29-1	.	TRBJ2-2	CSVDYRGTGELFF	TGCAGCGTCGATTACAGGGGGACCGGGGAGCTGTTTTTT
.	16	TRBV5-5	.	TRBJ1-3	CASSGNRINSGNTIYF	TGTGCCAGCAGCGGTAACAGGATCAACTCTGGAAACACCATATATTTT
.	12	TRBV3-1/TRBV3-2	few	TRBJ1-6	CASSLRPEPLHF	TGTGCCAGCAGCTTGCGGCCAGAGCCCCTCCACTTT
TRBD1	15	TRBV6-2/TRBV6-3	.	TRBJ1-2	CASSGPGQGDYGYTF	TGTGCCAGCAGTGGACCGGGACAGGGCGACTATGGCTACACCTTC
.	14	TRBV19	.	TRBJ1-3	CASSIGISGNTIYF	TGTGCCAGTAGTATCGGTATCTCTGGAAACACCATATATTTT
.	17	TRBV2	.	TRBJ1-6	CASSLASMEIYNSPLHF	TGTGCCAGCAGTCTTGCCTCAATGGAGATATATAATTCACCCCTCCACTTT
TRBD1	14	TRBV6-2/TRBV6-3	once	TRBJ2-7	CASRYGTGPYEQYF	TGTGCCAGCAGGTACGGGACAGGTCCTTACGAGCAGTACTTC
.	15	TRBV5-5	.	TRBJ1-1	CASSARPEENTEAFF	TGTGCCAGCAGCGCCCGACCTGAGGAGAACACTGAAGCTTTCTTT
.	12	TRBV19	few	TRBJ1-6	CASRTANSPLHF	TGTGCCAGTAGGACAGCTAATTCACCCCTCCACTTT
TRBD2	16	TRBV10-3	.	TRBJ2-1	CAIRRGLTSSYNEQFF	TGTGCCATCAGGAGGGGACTAACGAGCTCCTACAATGAGCAGTTCTTC
.	14	TRBV19	.	TRBJ1-2	CATTGTTAIGGYTF	TGTGCCACCACCGGGACAACGGCAATAGGGGGCTACACCTTC
TRBD2	17	TRBV4-1	.	TRBJ2-1	CASSHLSGLAGDNEQFF	TGCGCCAGCAGCCACCTCTCGGGACTAGCGGGGGACAATGAGCAGTTCTTC
.	16	TRBV18	.	TRBJ2-1	CASSPDTGSTYNEQFF	TGTGCCAGCTCACCGGACACAGGGTCCACCTACAATGAGCAGTTCTTC
TRBD1	14	TRBV6-4	.	TRBJ1-2	CASSDGTGTIGYTF	TGTGCCAGCAGTGACGGGACAGGGACTATTGGCTACACCTTC
.	15	TRBV27	few	TRBJ2-7	CASWPFSGPSYEQYF	TGTGCCAGCTGGCCTTTTAGCGGACCTTCGTACGAGCAGTACTTC
.	16	TRBV4-2	.	TRBJ1-1	CASSPTGGRVGTEAFF	TGTGCCAGCAGCCCCACTGGGGGCAGGGTGGGCACTGAAGCTTTCTTT
.	16	TRBV11-3	few	TRBJ2-1	CASSPHGSVSYNEQFF	TGTGCCAGCAGCCCCCACGGTTCGGTCTCCTACAATGAGCAGTTCTTC
TRBD1	15	TRBV24-1	.	TRBJ2-3	CATSDPTGGNDTQYF	TGTGCCACCAGTGATCCAACAGGGGGTAATGATACGCAGTATTTT
.	15	TRBV4-3	.	TRBJ1-1	CASSQDFRGNTEAFF	TGCGCCAGCAGCCAAGATTTTAGGGGAAACACTGAAGCTTTCTTT
.	16	TRBV4-2	many	TRBJ1-4	CASSQDLQQDNEKLFF	TGTGCCAGCAGCCAAGATCTACAGCAGGATAATGAAAAACTGTTTTTT
TRBD2	16	TRBV2	few	TRBJ2-1	CASLNWAGGLYNEQFF	TGTGCCAGCCTAAATTGGGCGGGAGGCCTCTACAATGAGCAGTTCTTC
.	18	TRBV9	.	TRBJ1-6	CASSDQAGASSYNSPLHF	TGTGCCAGCAGCGATCAAGCCGGTGCAAGCTCCTATAATTCACCCCTCCACTTT
.	14	TRBV7-6	.	TRBJ2-7	CASMKMARTGEQYF	TGTGCCAGCATGAAAATGGCCCGGACGGGAGAGCAGTACTTC
.	13	TRBV5-4	.	TRBJ2-4	CASSLRGTDIQYF	TGTGCCAGCAGCTTGAGGGGGACGGACATTCAGTACTTC
.	14	TRBV12-2	.	TRBJ2-1	CASRCHRGVNEQFF	TGTGCAAGTCGTTGTCACAGGGGGGTAAATGAGCAGTTCTTC
.	13	TRBV6-2/TRBV6-3	.	TRBJ1-5	CASSYRGGSEGHF	TGTGCCAGCAGTTACCGGGGGGGGTCAGAGGGGCATTTT
TRBD1	15	TRBV6-6	.	TRBJ1-1	CASRETGRMNTEAFF	TGTGCCAGCAGGGAGACAGGGAGGATGAACACTGAAGCTTTCTTT
.	15	TRBV6-4	.	TRBJ2-1	CASSDRAGRYNEQFF	TGTGCCAGCAGTGACCGAGCGGGCCGATACAATGAGCAGTTCTTC
.	16	TRBV4-2	.	TRBJ1-4	CASSQVSGQGGEKLFF	TGTGCCAGCAGCCAAGTGTCGGGCCAGGGTGGTGAAAAACTGTTTTTT
.	14	TRBV6-5	.	TRBJ1-2	CASSPPDMNYGYTF	TGTGCCAGCAGTCCACCAGACATGAACTATGGCTACACCTTC
.	16	TRBV7-9	.	TRBJ1-6	CASSSPVGGYNSPLHF	TGTGCCAGCAGCTCCCCGGTAGGAGGTTATAATTCACCCCTCCACTTT
TRBD1	15	TRBV11-3	.	TRBJ2-5	CASSGQGARQETQYF	TGTGCCAGCAGCGGACAGGGGGCGCGACAAGAGACCCAGTACTTC
.	17	TRBV21-1	.	TRBJ2-7	CASSAIPVEPRAYEQYF	TGTGCCAGCAGCGCTATCCCAGTGGAGCCGAGGGCCTACGAGCAGTACTTC
TRBD2	16	TRBV5-4	.	TRBJ2-4	CASSLEVGGAKNIQYF	TGTGCCAGCAGCTTGGAGGTGGGAGGGGCCAAAAACATTCAGTACTTC
.	15	TRBV27	.	TRBJ1-1	CASSPRTATYTEAFF	TGTGCCAGCAGTCCCCGGACAGCAACTTACACTGAAGCTTTCTTT
.	15	TRBV7-2	.	TRBJ1-3	CASKQAGNSGNTIYF	TGTGCCAGCAAACAGGCAGGGAACTCTGGAAACACCATATATTTT
TRBD2	17	TRBV7-9	.	TRBJ2-1	CASSLGSRRGGANEQFF	TGTGCCAGCAGCTTAGGAAGTAGGCGGGGGGGTGCCAATGAGCAGTTCTTC
.	13	TRBV19	few	TRBJ1-2	CASSPRVNYGYTF	TGTGCCAGTAGTCCGCGGGTCAACTATGGCTACACCTTC
TRBD1	13	TRBV7-9	.	TRBJ1-1	CASSLGQGTEAFF	TGTGCCAGCAGCTTAGGACAGGGCACTGAAGCTTTCTTT
.	13	TRBV12-3/TRBV12-4	.	TRBJ2-3	CASSPAGEGTQYF	TGTGCCAGCAGTCCTGCCGGAGAGGGTACGCAGTATTTT
.	14	TRBV19	.	TRBJ2-1	CASSIRADSDEQFF	TGTGCCAGTAGTATAAGGGCTGACAGCGATGAGCAGTTCTTC
.	13	TRBV6-5	few	TRBJ1-1	CASSYSGFAEAFF	TGTGCCAGCAGTTACTCCGGGTTCGCTGAAGCTTTCTTT